This T cell receptor beta chain was observed in a study of blood T cells in healthy people across ages. The overall study: With template switching, about one barcoded beta molecule was captured per two T cells.

J lost 6 bases, V lost 3 bases, and 3 bases had no gene match. The CDR3 loop spans 14 amino acids. About 9.6 milliliters of peripheral blood were drawn from each donor into EDTA-treated tubes. Together with a sample-barcoded 5' primer, a J-beta primer mix was included in a second PCR lasting about 7 to 11 cycles. The study obtained at least 2.5 million CDR3-containing paired-end reads from every sample. MiXCR was run by TCRdb on the 5' RACE reads, yielding one entry per CDR3 protein. The profile covers hundreds of thousands of distinct CDR3 sequences, with approximately 49% appearing a single time and about an eighth taken by the ten largest.

The receptor's source is a young man in good health. The sequenced sample consisted of blood. J is TRBJ2-1 and V is TRBV12-3 or TRBV12-4, with TRBD2 identical over 9 bases. CDR3: CASSFRRGGNEQFF. The CDR3 bases are TGTGCCAGCAGTTTTCGGCGGGGGGGCAATGAGCAGTTCTTC.